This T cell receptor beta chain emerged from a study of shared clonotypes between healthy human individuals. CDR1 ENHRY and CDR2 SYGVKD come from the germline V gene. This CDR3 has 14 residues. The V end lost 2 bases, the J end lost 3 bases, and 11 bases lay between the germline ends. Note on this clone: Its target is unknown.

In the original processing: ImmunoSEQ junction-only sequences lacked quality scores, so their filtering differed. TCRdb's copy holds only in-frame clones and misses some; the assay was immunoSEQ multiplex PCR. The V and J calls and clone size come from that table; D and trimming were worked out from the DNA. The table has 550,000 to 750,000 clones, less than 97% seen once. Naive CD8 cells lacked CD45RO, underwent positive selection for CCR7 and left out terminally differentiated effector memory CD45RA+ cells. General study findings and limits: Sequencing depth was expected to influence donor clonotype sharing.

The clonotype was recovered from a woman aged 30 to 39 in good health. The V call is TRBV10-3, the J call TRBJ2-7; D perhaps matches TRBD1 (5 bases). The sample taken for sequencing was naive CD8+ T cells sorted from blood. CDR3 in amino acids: CAISETGADYEQYF. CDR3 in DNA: TGTGCCATCAGTGAGACAGGCGCCGACTACGAGCAGTACTTC.